Included here is one T cell receptor beta chain sequence, with context. Its cognate antigen is unknown. The record originates from a study of CD8 T cells in Susac syndrome. Findings of the study overall: The CD4+ T cell repertoires, which came from Susac syndrome patients, showed no sign of clonal expansion.

An input of roughly 0.45 to 1 ug of RNA was subjected to reverse transcription using random hexamers. TCR beta CDR3 was amplified by immunoSEQ covering 54 Vbeta and 13 Jbeta. TCRdb recomputed calls from the immunoSEQ multiplex PCR reads with MiXCR, one row per CDR3 protein. The data contain around 130,000 distinct CDR3 sequences, roughly 95% of them singletons. CDR1 is LNHNV and CDR2 is YYDKDF in the germline V gene (reference sequence). The CDR3 extends over 11 amino acids. Trimming left V 9 bases short and J 3 bases short, with 6 bases between. V gene TRBV15 combines with J gene TRBJ2-1, with a possible D match to TRBD2 (5 bases). This receptor was obtained from a human donor with Susac syndrome. Sequences were obtained from CD4+ T cells from PBMCs. This CDR3 reads CATAGYNEQFF. In nucleotides, the CDR3 is TGTGCCACGGCGGGCTACAATGAGCAGTTCTTC.